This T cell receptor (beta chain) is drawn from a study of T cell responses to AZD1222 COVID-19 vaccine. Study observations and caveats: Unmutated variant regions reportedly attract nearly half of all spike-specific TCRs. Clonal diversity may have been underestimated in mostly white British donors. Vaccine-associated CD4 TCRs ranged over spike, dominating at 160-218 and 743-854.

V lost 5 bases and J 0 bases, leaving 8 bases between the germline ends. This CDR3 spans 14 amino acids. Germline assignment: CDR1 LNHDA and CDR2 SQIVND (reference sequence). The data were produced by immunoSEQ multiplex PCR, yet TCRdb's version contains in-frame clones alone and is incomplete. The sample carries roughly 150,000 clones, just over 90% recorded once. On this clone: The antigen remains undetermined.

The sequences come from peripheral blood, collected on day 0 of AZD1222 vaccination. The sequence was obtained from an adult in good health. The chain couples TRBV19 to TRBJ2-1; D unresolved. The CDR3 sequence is CASSLVSSYNEQFF. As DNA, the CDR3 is TGTGCCAGTAGTTTGGTTAGCTCCTACAATGAGCAGTTCTTC.